This is a list of T cell receptor beta chains from one sample in a study of cytomegalovirus exposure and HLA in healthy donors. The repertoire was sequenced with immunoSEQ multiplex PCR; TCRdb's copy has only in-frame clones and lacks some. This sample yields approximately 45,000 clones, of which around 69% are seen a single time; roughly 3.4% belongs to the top ten. The specimen was PBMCs. These receptors all come from a woman aged 25-40 years in good health and CMV-seronegative. Each CDR3 is given with its conserved first and last residue. Each record gives: V gene, D gene, clone size, J gene, CDR3 DNA, CDR3 protein. D genes are given only for firm matches. Only part of the rows carry a size: once, few, many, or a class if the clone is expanded.

V: TRBV7-9; D: .; size: few; J: TRBJ1-2; DNA: TGTGCCAGCAGCCCGGGAGGGGCAGGGTCCTATGGCTACACCTTC; CDR3: CASSPGGAGSYGYTF
V: TRBV6-5; D: TRBD1; size: .; J: TRBJ1-2; DNA: TGTGCCAGCAGTTATGGTCGCAGGGGGCGCGGGGGCTACACCTTC; CDR3: CASSYGRRGRGGYTF
V: TRBV10-3; D: TRBD1; size: few; J: TRBJ1-5; DNA: TGTGCCATCAGTGAGGGTGGACAGGGGATTAGCAATCAGCCCCAGCATTTT; CDR3: CAISEGGQGISNQPQHF
V: TRBV7-9; D: .; size: .; J: TRBJ2-5; DNA: TGTGCCAGCAGCTTAGCAGCACAAGAGACCCAGTACTTC; CDR3: CASSLAAQETQYF
V: TRBV7-2; D: TRBD2; size: .; J: TRBJ2-5; DNA: TGTGCCAGCAGCTTGAGGGGAGGGCTATCGAGTCTGGAGACCCAGTACTTC; CDR3: CASSLRGGLSSLETQYF
V: TRBV5-4; D: .; size: .; J: TRBJ1-5; DNA: TGTGCCAGCAGCTTAAACGGGAGGATCGGTCAGCCCCAGCATTTT; CDR3: CASSLNGRIGQPQHF
V: TRBV30; D: TRBD2; size: .; J: TRBJ2-1; DNA: TGTGCCTGGACATCGGGAGGGGCGCCGTACAATGAGCAGTTCTTC; CDR3: CAWTSGGAPYNEQFF
V: TRBV19; D: TRBD2; size: .; J: TRBJ2-1; DNA: TGTGCCAGTAGTCCCCGTCATAGCGGGGGGTTAGGCTCCTACAATGAGCAGTTCTTC; CDR3: CASSPRHSGGLGSYNEQFF
V: TRBV5-1; D: TRBD1; size: .; J: TRBJ2-5; DNA: TGCGCCAGCAGCTTGGGGGCGGGACAGGGTTACCAAGAGACCCAGTACTTC; CDR3: CASSLGAGQGYQETQYF
V: TRBV4-1; D: TRBD2; size: .; J: TRBJ2-7; DNA: TGCGCCAGCAGCCTGGTGGTAGCGGGAGGTGTGAACGAGGAGCAGTACTTC; CDR3: CASSLVVAGGVNEEQYF
V: TRBV5-1; D: .; size: .; J: TRBJ2-3; DNA: TGCGCCAGCAGCCTGGACAACACAGATACGCAGTATTTT; CDR3: CASSLDNTDTQYF
V: TRBV30; D: TRBD1; size: .; J: TRBJ1-2; DNA: TGTGCCTGGGGACAGGGTGTTTATGGCTACACCTTC; CDR3: CAWGQGVYGYTF
V: TRBV30; D: TRBD1; size: .; J: TRBJ1-1; DNA: TGTGCCTGGAGTGTACGGGACAGGGGGTCTGAAGCTTTCTTT; CDR3: CAWSVRDRGSEAFF
V: TRBV5-1; D: TRBD1; size: .; J: TRBJ1-3; DNA: TGCGCCAGCAGCTTTGACAGGGCTGGAAACACCATATATTTT; CDR3: CASSFDRAGNTIYF
V: TRBV5-4; D: .; size: .; J: TRBJ2-7; DNA: TGTGCCAGCAGCTTGTCTGGGAGCTCCTACGAGCAGTACTTC; CDR3: CASSLSGSSYEQYF
V: TRBV10-3; D: .; size: .; J: TRBJ2-3; DNA: TGTGCCATCAAAGGGGCCTATTTCACAGATACGCAGTATTTT; CDR3: CAIKGAYFTDTQYF
V: TRBV6-5; D: TRBD1; size: .; J: TRBJ2-7; DNA: TGTGCCGCCGCCCGGACAGGCAAGTCCTACGAGCAGTACTTC; CDR3: CAAARTGKSYEQYF
V: TRBV9; D: .; size: .; J: TRBJ1-1; DNA: TGTGCCAGCAGCCGGATCGGGACAGAAGCTTTCTTT; CDR3: CASSRIGTEAFF
V: TRBV7-9; D: .; size: few; J: TRBJ1-4; DNA: TGTGCCAGCAGCTCATTTAATGAAAAACTGTTTTTT; CDR3: CASSSFNEKLFF
V: TRBV7-2; D: .; size: .; J: TRBJ2-1; DNA: TGTGCCAGCAGCCCAGTAGGGGGGGGATACAATGAGCAGTTCTTC; CDR3: CASSPVGGGYNEQFF
V: TRBV11-3; D: .; size: .; J: TRBJ2-1; DNA: TGTGCCAGCAGCTTAGACTTCGCAGGTGAGCAGTTCTTC; CDR3: CASSLDFAGEQFF
V: TRBV30; D: TRBD1; size: .; J: TRBJ2-7; DNA: TGTGCCGGTCGGACAGGGGGCTTAAACGAGCAGTACTTC; CDR3: CAGRTGGLNEQYF
V: TRBV5-1; D: TRBD2; size: .; J: TRBJ2-3; DNA: TGCGCCAGCAGCCCCATCGGGACTAGCGAGGCTACGCAGTATTTT; CDR3: CASSPIGTSEATQYF
V: TRBV18; D: .; size: .; J: TRBJ2-3; DNA: TGTGCCAGCTCACCGGCCGGGTTCACAGATACGCAGTATTTT; CDR3: CASSPAGFTDTQYF
V: TRBV7-3; D: .; size: .; J: TRBJ1-1; DNA: TGTGCCAGCAGAAAAGGACATCGGAACACTGAAGCTTTCTTT; CDR3: CASRKGHRNTEAFF
V: TRBV30; D: TRBD1; size: .; J: TRBJ1-1; DNA: TGTGCCTGGAGTGTACAGGGGTGGGCTGAAGCTTTCTTT; CDR3: CAWSVQGWAEAFF
V: TRBV2; D: .; size: .; J: TRBJ2-7; DNA: TGTGCCAGCCACACTATTGCTTCCAACTACGAGCAGTACTTC; CDR3: CASHTIASNYEQYF
V: TRBV5-1; D: .; size: few; J: TRBJ1-1; DNA: TGCGCCAGCAGCCTCCTGCCCGGCCGGGTAACTGAAGCTTTCTTT; CDR3: CASSLLPGRVTEAFF